This paragraph covers one TCR beta chain sequence. Germline assignment: CDR1 SGHRS and CDR2 YFSETQ. V lost 4 bases to trimming and J lost 5 bases; unmatched junction nucleotides: 6. The CDR3 runs to 14 residues. Authors' processing steps: Using reference gene primer amplification, nucleated cell counts were estimated. Measured with immunoSEQ multiplex PCR; TCRdb has only the in-frame clones, and not every one. V and J calls and clone size are as listed in that table; D and trimming were resolved from the DNA. The profile shows 250,000 to 350,000 clones, 84% of them singletons. The sample belongs to a study of blood T cell repertoires in COVID-19. Study information: Sites across the United States, Italy and Spain contributed samples from acute and convalescent COVID-19. Nucleic acid was either cDNA or gDNA, and it came from T cells, B-cell-depleted T cells, or PBMCs.

Patients at the Seattle site were enrolled during active infection and followed longitudinally. Material: peripheral blood. This TCR was recovered from a human donor with COVID-19, enrolled during active disease. The donor label of this sample is uncertain. This rearrangement joins TRBV5-1 to TRBJ1-1, with TRBD1 matching 9 bases. CDR3 sequence reads: CASSLPGQGTEAFF. Written as DNA, the CDR3 is TGCGCCAGCAGCCTACCGGGACAGGGAACTGAAGCTTTCTTT.